This passage covers 26 T cell receptor beta chains from one sample sequenced in a study of shared clonotypes between healthy human individuals. The data were produced by immunoSEQ multiplex PCR, yet TCRdb's version contains in-frame clones alone and is incomplete. The data contain approximately 980,000 clones, 76% of them singletons. Sequenced sample: memory CD4+ T cells sorted from blood. Subset noted: CD45RA-negative fraction. The receptors here all came from a man between 18 and 29 years old in good health.

The chain combines TRBV28 with TRBJ2-3; D remains unclear. This CDR3 has 13 residues. Trimming took off 6 bases at V and 6 bases at J, with 13 bases between the two ends. In germline, CDR1 is MDHEN, CDR2 SYDVKM. The CDR3 bases are TGTGCCAGCAGACACTCTTCCGCGGATACGCAGTATTTT. This encodes CASRHSSADTQYF. The full variable domain, in which reference TRBV28 and TRBJ2-3 provide the parts outside the CDR3, is DVKVTQSSRYLVKRTGEKVFLECVQDMDHENMFWYRQDPGLGLRLIYFSYDVKMKEKGDIPEGYSVSREKKERFSLILESASTNQTSMYLCASRHSSADTQYFGPGTRLTVL.

The rearrangement joins TRBV5-1 to TRBJ1-2; D is unresolved. The CDR3 loop spans 15 amino acids. Germline CDR1 SGHRS, CDR2 YFSETQ. With 3 bases removed from V and 6 bases from J, the gap between germline ends came to 18 bases. CDR3 in DNA: TGCGCCAGCAGCTCGGGGAGACCAAAATCGAATGGCTACACCTTC. Its translation: CASSSGRPKSNGYTF.

The chain links TRBV29-1 to TRBJ2-7; 11 bases are shared with TRBD2. Germline CDR1 is SQVTM and CDR2 is ANQGSEA. V lost 2 bases, J lost 3 bases, and 3 bases stayed unmatched. The CDR3 has 14 residues. DNA for the CDR3: TGCAGCGTTGAACGACTAGCGGGGCACTACGAGCAGTACTTC. Translated: CSVERLAGHYEQYF.

This chain's CDR3 is CASSIDRRVYGYTF. For the CDR3, the DNA is TGTGCCAGTAGTATAGATCGAAGGGTTTATGGCTACACCTTC. The V call is TRBV19, the J call TRBJ1-2; the D is unclear. Deletions cut 0 bases from V and 5 bases from J, with 10 bases between. The CDR3 is 14 amino acids. CDR1 and CDR2 (germline): LNHDA, SQIVND (reference sequence).

This clone was counted between two and nine times. A read error may produce the germline difference seen at one junction end. The chain couples TRBV7-7 to TRBJ2-5, with 11 bases identical to TRBD2. Germline V gene data show CDR1 as SSHAT and CDR2 as FNYEAQ (reference sequence). This CDR3 is 17 amino acids long. The CDR3 reads CASSLEVLAGGSGTQYF. DNA of the CDR3: TGTGCTAGCAGCCTTGAGGTCCTAGCGGGAGGAAGCGGGACCCAGTACTTC.

The table lists this clone with many counts. The V and J genes are TRBV28 and TRBJ1-4; 8 bases are shared with TRBD1. V lost 6 bases to trimming and J lost 8 bases; unmatched junction nucleotides: 8. Germline V lookup: CDR1 MDHEN, CDR2 SYDVKM. The CDR3 is 14 amino acids. CDR3 DNA sequence: TGTGCCAGCAGGGAACAGGGGGGTCGGGAAAAACTGTTTTTT. Translated, it gives CASREQGGREKLFF.

This clone was counted a single time. The genes are TRBV18 and TRBJ2-7; TRBD1 agrees at 8 bases. The CDR3 spans 15 residues. V was clipped by 6 bases and J by 3 bases; unmatched bases: 10. Germline CDR1 and CDR2: KGHSH and LQKENI. CDR3 DNA: TGTGCCAGCTCTCCCGGACAGGGTACGTACTACGAGCAGTACTTC. Protein product: CASSPGQGTYYEQYF.

The chain couples TRBV27 to TRBJ1-2; D call uncertain. The CDR3 is 13 amino acids. Trimming left V 6 bases short and J 4 bases short, with 12 bases between. Per the germline V gene, CDR1 is MNHEY and CDR2 is SMNVEV (reference sequence). As DNA, the CDR3 is TGTGCCAGCAGGTCCAGCCTTATCTATGGCTACACCTTC. Translation gives CASRSSLIYGYTF.

The rearrangement uses TRBV5-6 and TRBJ1-5; TRBD1 is a possible D gene (5 bases). The V and J ends lost 3 bases and 3 bases respectively, with 7 bases between them. This CDR3 contains 13 residues. Germline-derived CDR1 and CDR2 are SGHDT and YYEEEE. This CDR3 reads CASSWGANQPQHF. The CDR3 coding sequence is TGTGCCAGCAGCTGGGGCGCCAATCAGCCCCAGCATTTT.

V and J are TRBV21-1 and TRBJ2-5; TRBD1, the table's D call, was not compared with the DNA. TRBV21-1 is a recognized pseudogene. The CDR3 runs 14 residues. The DNA for the CDR3 is TGTGCCAGCAGCAGCGACAAGGCTGAAGAGACCCAGTACTTC. It encodes CASSSDKAEETQYF.

This clone was picked up many times. V gene TRBV30 combines with J gene TRBJ1-6, with 7 bases fitting TRBD1. Looked up from germline, CDR1 is GTSNPN and CDR2 is SVGIG (reference sequence). The CDR3 contains 13 residues. V lost 2 bases to trimming and J lost 6 bases; unmatched junction nucleotides: 1. CDR3 in amino acids: CAWSQGGNSPLHF. CDR3 DNA sequence: TGTGCCTGGAGTCAGGGGGGTAATTCACCCCTCCACTTT.

The chain combines TRBV11-2 with TRBJ2-3; 8 bases are a match to TRBD2. CDR3 length equals 16 residues. Per the germline V gene, CDR1 is SGHAT and CDR2 is FQNNGV. The trim removed 5 bases at V and 4 bases at J, leaving 11 bases unmatched. The CDR3 DNA is TGTGCCAGCAGCGTGGGGGGCGGGAGGTTATCAGATACGCAGTATTTT. Translation: CASSVGGGRLSDTQYF.

This clone was seen only once. The J gene is TRBJ2-7, the V gene TRBV6-1, with 12 bases that match TRBD1. The ends lost 5 bases at V and 6 bases at J; junction bases unmatched: 8. In germline, CDR1 is MNHNS, CDR2 SASEGT. The CDR3 totals 15 residues. This chain's CDR3 is CASSTRDRGQFEQYF. CDR3 nucleotides: TGTGCCAGCAGTACTAGGGACAGGGGGCAATTCGAGCAGTACTTC.

The chain carries TRBV5-4 and TRBJ2-4; 8 bases match TRBD1. Germline V gives CDR1 SGHNT, CDR2 YYREEE (reference sequence). The CDR3 runs 15 residues. The trim removed 0 bases at V and 1 base at J, leaving 0 bases unmatched. The DNA of the CDR3 is TGTGCCAGCAGCTTGGGACAGGGGGCCAAAAACATTCAGTACTTC. This sequence encodes CASSLGQGAKNIQYF.

The rearrangement links TRBV9 to TRBJ2-1, with TRBD1 identical over 9 bases. The CDR3 consists of 17 residues. Trimming removed 0 bases from V and 14 bases from J; junction bases left unmatched: 18. The germline gives CDR1 SGDLS, CDR2 YYNGEE. CDR3 protein: CASSVAPPGQGGFEEFF. The CDR3 coding sequence is TGTGCCAGCAGCGTAGCCCCACCGGGACAGGGAGGGTTCGAGGAGTTCTTC.

The chain has TRBV30 and TRBJ2-2; 12 nucleotides line up with TRBD1. The length of the CDR3 is 15 residues. The trim removed 2 bases at V and 6 bases at J, leaving 4 bases unmatched. Germline V CDR1 and CDR2: GTSNPN, SVGIG (reference sequence). CDR3 amino acids: CAWSSGTGGSGELFF. CDR3 sequence (DNA): TGTGCCTGGAGTTCCGGGACAGGGGGCTCCGGGGAGCTGTTTTTT.

A word on this clone: Germline and junction disagree at one end, which may indicate a read error. The CDR3 DNA follows: TGCGCCACCGCTGGAGGCATCCCCAGGGAGAACGCCGGGGAGCTGTTTTTT. Residues: CATAGGIPRENAGELFF. This chain uses TRBV4-3 with TRBJ2-2, with D tentatively TRBD1 or TRBD2 (5 bases each). Germline V gives CDR1 LGHNA, CDR2 YSLEER. The CDR3 totals 17 residues.

The chain's CDR3 is CASSTGGDQPQHF. The CDR3 nucleotides are TGTGCCAGCAGCACCGGGGGGGATCAGCCCCAGCATTTT. The chain employs TRBV6-5 and TRBJ1-5; perhaps TRBD1 as D (5 bases). Germline CDR1 reads MNHEY; CDR2 reads SVGAGI. The CDR3 has 13 amino acids. Trimming cost V 6 bases and J 5 bases, with 11 bases left between them.

The J gene is TRBJ1-6, the V gene TRBV7-8; D gene ambiguous. The CDR3 consists of 16 residues. Germline assignment: CDR1 SGHVS and CDR2 FQNEAQ. V shed 5 bases and J shed 4 bases, with 15 bases lying between them. CDR3 amino acids: CASSPRIIGYNSPLHF. The CDR3 nucleotides are TGTGCCAGCAGCCCCCGGATTATTGGGTATAATTCACCCCTCCACTTT.

Concerning this clone itself: The same CDR3 arises from other DNA sequences in this sample as well. The genes are TRBV5-1 and TRBJ2-3; no clear D gene. This CDR3 spans 15 amino acids. V lost 4 bases and J 0 bases, leaving 12 bases between the germline ends. CDR1 and CDR2 (germline): SGHRS, YFSETQ. The CDR3 DNA is TGCGCCAGCAGCCCTTACGGAACTAGCACAGATACGCAGTATTTT. It translates to CASSPYGTSTDTQYF.

This clone has ten or more counts. The chain employs TRBV28 and TRBJ1-1, with 7 bases identical to TRBD1. CDR3 length: 17 amino acids. Germline V gene lookup returns CDR1 MDHEN and CDR2 SYDVKM. The V gene end was trimmed by 2 bases and the J gene end by 6 bases; junction bases not matched to a gene: 15. CDR3: CASSLPGTVGVISEAFF. The CDR3 DNA reads TGTGCCAGCAGTTTACCCGGGACAGTTGGGGTTATCTCTGAAGCTTTCTTT.

Remarks on this clone: Other DNA sequences of this sample code for an identical CDR3. The chain employs TRBV14 and TRBJ2-5; D is undetermined. Between the trimmed V and J ends, which lost 4 bases and 2 bases, there was a span of 8 bases. CDR3 length: 13 amino acids. Per germline, CDR1 SGHDN and CDR2 FVKESK. CDR3 bases: TGTGCCAGCAGCCCTGGGATACAAGAGACCCAGTACTTC. Amino acids: CASSPGIQETQYF.

The chain uses TRBV30 and TRBJ1-5; tentatively, D is TRBD1 (5 bases). Germline V gene lookup returns CDR1 GTSNPN and CDR2 SVGIG (reference sequence). Trimming pared 1 base from V and 6 bases from J, leaving 10 bases between. The CDR3 has 13 residues. CDR3 nucleotides: TGTGCCTGGAGTGCCCCCGGGGCTCAGCCCCAGCATTTT. Amino acid sequence: CAWSAPGAQPQHF.

This sequence joins TRBV9 and TRBJ2-2; D possibly matches TRBD1 or TRBD2 (5 bases each). CDR1 and CDR2 from the germline V gene are SGDLS and YYNGEE. The CDR3 sequence is 14 residues long. The germline V and J ends were trimmed by 7 bases and 3 bases, with 13 bases remaining between them. This CDR3 reads CASGRDGYTGELFF. In DNA form, the CDR3 reads TGTGCCAGCGGCCGGGACGGTTACACCGGGGAGCTGTTTTTT. Full variable domain (remainder filled in from reference TRBV9 and TRBJ2-2): DSGVTQTPKHLITATGQRVTLRCSPRSGDLSVYWYQQSLDQGLQFLIQYYNGEERAKGNILERFSAQQFPDLHSELNLSSLELGDSALYFCASGRDGYTGELFFGEGSRLTVL.

The chain has TRBV10-1 and TRBJ2-3, with D possibly TRBD1 on 6 matching bases. Trimming cost V 5 bases and J 6 bases, with 12 bases left between them. The CDR3 totals 13 residues. Germline loops: CDR1 WNHNN, CDR2 SYGVQD (reference sequence). The CDR3 region is CASSLPGADTQYF. The DNA of the CDR3 is TGCGCCAGCAGTTTGCCAGGGGCGGATACGCAGTATTTT.

J is TRBJ2-7 and V is TRBV30; D is unclear. Trimming took off 3 bases at V and 6 bases at J, with 9 bases between the two ends. This CDR3 has 11 residues. CDR1 and CDR2 (germline): GTSNPN, SVGIG (reference sequence). The CDR3 reads CAWRRAFEQYF. DNA of the CDR3: TGTGCCTGGAGAAGGGCGTTCGAGCAGTACTTC.